The rows below give T cell receptor beta chains drawn from one sample of a study of T cell repertoires in cytomegalovirus infection. TCRdb ran MiXCR on the reads and lists one entry per CDR3 protein. The table includes 100,000 to 150,000 distinct CDR3 sequences, almost 9% detected once. The material sequenced was PBMCs. The receptor source for this set is a human donor in good health (CMV status not recorded). Some clones in this sample may be carry-over from other donors' samples. Each CDR3 is given with its conserved first and last residue. The order of the fields is J gene, clone size, V gene, D gene, CDR3 protein, CDR3 DNA. The D gene is left open where the match is weak. Size is omitted from some rows. Given values are once, few, many or a class for expanded clones.

>TRBJ2-1|NA|TRBV5-6|NA
CASSADYSYEQFF
TGTGCCAGCAGCGCGGACTATAGCTATGAGCAGTTCTTC
>TRBJ2-5|many|TRBV11-2|NA
CASSLGVLGGQETQYF
TGTGCCAGCAGCTTAGGGGTTTTAGGGGGCCAAGAGACCCAGTACTTC
>TRBJ2-7|many|TRBV27|NA
CASSSYYEQYF
TGTGCCAGCAGTTCGTACTACGAGCAGTACTTC
>TRBJ1-6|few|TRBV6-5|NA
CASSPRRQAQTRSPLHF
TGTGCCAGCAGCCCGCGTCGACAGGCCCAAACGCGTTCACCCCTCCACTTT
>TRBJ2-5|many|TRBV12-3/TRBV12-4|NA
CASRGPGQETQYF
TGTGCCAGCAGAGGACCGGGCCAAGAGACCCAGTACTTC
>TRBJ2-1|many|TRBV20-1|NA
CSATGTPNEQFF
TGCAGTGCTACCGGGACTCCCAATGAGCAGTTCTTC
>TRBJ2-7|many|TRBV6-5|TRBD1
CASTKGQGAFEQYF
TGTGCCAGCACTAAGGGACAGGGGGCTTTCGAGCAGTACTTC
>TRBJ2-6|many|TRBV7-2|NA
CASSPSEGPGAGANVLTF
TGTGCCAGCAGCCCTAGCGAGGGTCCCGGGGCTGGGGCCAACGTCCTGACTTTC
>TRBJ1-2|many|TRBV4-1|TRBD1
CASSQEMGQSYGYTF
TGCGCCAGCAGCCAAGAGATGGGACAGTCCTATGGCTACACCTTC
>TRBJ1-1|NA|TRBV20-1|NA
CSAGSTGEEAFF
TGCAGTGCTGGATCGACAGGAGAAGAAGCTTTCTTT
>TRBJ1-5|few|TRBV29-1|NA
CSVGQEFNQPQHF
TGCAGCGTTGGACAGGAGTTTAATCAGCCCCAGCATTTT
>TRBJ2-7|NA|TRBV20-1|TRBD2
CSADVAGDEQYF
TGCAGTGCTGACGTAGCGGGGGACGAGCAGTACTTC
>TRBJ1-4|few|TRBV29-1|NA
CSVGQTNEKLFF
TGCAGCGTCGGACAGACTAATGAAAAACTGTTTTTT
>TRBJ1-5|NA|TRBV12-3/TRBV12-4|NA
CASSFDSRQPQHF
TGTGCCAGCAGTTTCGATTCCCGTCAGCCCCAGCATTTT
>TRBJ1-5|NA|TRBV20-1|NA
CSAREGSNQPQHF
TGCAGTGCTAGAGAAGGGAGCAATCAGCCCCAGCATTTT
>TRBJ2-7|many|TRBV11-1|NA
CASSWGGKTYEQYF
TGTGCCAGCAGCTGGGGGGGCAAAACCTACGAGCAGTACTTC
>TRBJ2-1|NA|TRBV19|TRBD2
CASSISTGTSSNEQFF
TGTGCCAGTAGTATCTCTACCGGGACTAGCTCCAATGAGCAGTTCTTC
>TRBJ1-5|few|TRBV2|NA
CASSEELWQGGQPQHF
TGTGCCAGCAGTGAAGAGCTGTGGCAGGGCGGTCAGCCCCAGCATTTT
>TRBJ1-1|NA|TRBV18|NA
CASSALNTEAFF
TGTGCCAGCTCCGCCTTGAACACTGAAGCTTTCTTT
>TRBJ1-6|many|TRBV15|NA
CATSPTLNSPLHF
TGTGCCACCAGCCCTACCCTGAATTCACCCCTCCACTTT
>TRBJ1-1|few|TRBV5-4|NA
CASSGGHSNTEAFF
TGTGCCAGCAGCGGGGGACACTCGAACACTGAAGCTTTCTTT
>TRBJ2-5|many|TRBV12-3/TRBV12-4|NA
CASRAGTQETQYF
TGTGCCAGCAGGGCAGGGACCCAAGAGACCCAGTACTTC
>TRBJ2-7|many|TRBV7-2|TRBD2
CASSPTSGDTYEQYF
TGTGCCAGCAGCCCGACTAGCGGGGATACCTACGAGCAGTACTTC